Listed below are T cell receptor beta chains from one sample, sequenced in a study of Graves' ophthalmopathy and Graves' hyperthyroidism. TCRdb used MiXCR to reprocess the multiplex PCR reads, holding one entry per CDR3 protein. Seen here are over a million distinct CDR3 sequences, about 35% observed once, and the top ten hold over 8.5%. The sample comprised peripheral blood or thyroid tissue (not recorded which). These TCRs come from an adult man with Graves' hyperthyroidism. CDR3s include the opening cysteine and the closing phenylalanine or tryptophan. A D gene is named only where the DNA matches it firmly. Clone size, where shown, is once, few, many, or a class for clones that have expanded.

>17|few|NA|TRBJ1-5|TRBV4-1
CASSQRPTLEGNQPQHF
TGCGCCAGCAGCCAAAGGCCCACCCTTGAAGGCAATCAGCCCCAGCATTTT
>15|NA|NA|TRBJ1-2|TRBV28
CASRTLYSLGRGYTF
TGTGCCAGCAGAACCCTTTATTCCCTCGGCCGTGGCTACACCTTC
>13|NA|NA|TRBJ2-3|TRBV9
CASSGSLAVTQYF
TGTGCCAGCAGCGGGTCGTTAGCGGTTACGCAGTATTTT
>13|many|NA|TRBJ2-2|TRBV25-1
CASSPSWTGELFF
TGTGCCAGCAGCCCCAGTTGGACCGGGGAGCTGTTTTTT
>13|many|NA|TRBJ1-1|TRBV10-1
CASSERSNTEAFF
TGCGCCAGCAGTGAGCGAAGCAACACTGAAGCTTTCTTT
>14|many|NA|TRBJ2-5|TRBV12-3/TRBV12-4
CASSTGQQQETQYF
TGTGCCAGCAGCACCGGACAGCAACAAGAGACCCAGTACTTC
>15|NA|NA|TRBJ1-2|TRBV9
CASSVDAGVDYGYTF
TGTGCCAGCAGCGTAGATGCAGGGGTAGACTATGGCTACACCTTC
>15|many|NA|TRBJ1-1|TRBV7-2
CASSSPGALNTEAFF
TGTGCCAGCAGCTCCCCGGGGGCCCTGAACACTGAAGCTTTCTTT
>12|many|NA|TRBJ1-1|TRBV29-1
CSVPDVNTEAFF
TGCAGCGTACCAGACGTGAACACTGAAGCTTTCTTT
>14|NA|TRBD2|TRBJ2-5|TRBV7-9
CAGSPRTRGETQHF
TGTGCCGGCAGCCCGCGGACTCGGGGGGAGACCCAGCACTTC
>12|NA|NA|TRBJ1-5|TRBV24-1
CATSEGGQPQHF
TGTGCCACCAGTGAGGGCGGTCAGCCCCAGCATTTT
>13|many|NA|TRBJ1-1|TRBV7-3
CASSLRVTTEAFF
TGTGCCAGCAGCCTCAGAGTGACCACTGAAGCTTTCTTT
>13|few|NA|TRBJ1-1|TRBV6-5
CASSNQRNTEAFF
TGTGCCAGCAGTAATCAGAGAAACACTGAAGCTTTCTTT
>15|NA|TRBD1|TRBJ1-4|TRBV28
CASNTRTGFLEKLFF
TGTGCCAGCAATACCAGGACAGGGTTTCTGGAAAAACTGTTTTTT
>14|NA|NA|TRBJ2-7|TRBV18
CASSPILGGREQYF
TGTGCCAGCTCACCGATACTAGGGGGAAGGGAGCAGTACTTC
>13|many|NA|TRBJ1-2|TRBV19
CASSIGFNYGYTF
TGTGCCAGTAGTATAGGTTTCAACTATGGCTACACCTTC
>19|few|TRBD1|TRBJ1-5|TRBV14
CASSQDTGQGKGSNQPQHF
TGTGCCAGCAGCCAAGATACGGGACAGGGGAAGGGGAGCAATCAGCCCCAGCATTTT
>15|few|NA|TRBJ1-1|TRBV7-2
CASSLEARDNTEAFF
TGTGCCAGCAGCTTAGAGGCCAGAGACAACACTGAAGCTTTCTTT
>14|few|NA|TRBJ1-2|TRBV7-2
CASSLSWGAGGYTF
TGTGCCAGCAGCTTAAGCTGGGGGGCGGGTGGCTACACCTTC
>14|NA|NA|TRBJ2-5|TRBV10-3
CASSSAGGAGTQYF
TGTGCCAGCAGTTCGGCCGGGGGCGCAGGGACCCAGTACTTC
>18|many|NA|TRBJ2-2|TRBV7-2
CASSHRPPGLSNTGELFF
TGTGCCAGCAGCCATAGACCCCCAGGGCTATCGAACACCGGGGAGCTGTTTTTT
>14|NA|NA|TRBJ1-1|TRBV4-3
CASSQASPNTEAFF
TGCGCCAGCAGCCAAGCATCACCGAACACTGAAGCTTTCTTT
>15|NA|TRBD1|TRBJ1-2|TRBV29-1
CSLVRMGQDDYGYTF
TGCAGCTTAGTTCGGATGGGACAGGATGACTATGGCTACACCTTC
>18|NA|TRBD1|TRBJ1-2|TRBV27
CASSNPKHLDRGRDGYTF
TGTGCCAGCAGTAACCCGAAACACTTGGACAGGGGGCGGGACGGCTACACCTTC
>12|NA|NA|TRBJ2-2|TRBV5-1
CASSLYLQELFF
TGTGCCAGCAGCTTGTATCTCCAGGAGCTGTTTTTT
>12|NA|NA|TRBJ1-2|TRBV29-1
CSEYGGNYGYTF
TGCAGTGAGTATGGGGGGAACTATGGCTACACCTTC
>16|many|NA|TRBJ1-5|TRBV7-8
CASSLAPGALDQPQHF
TGTGCCAGCAGCTTAGCCCCCGGGGCGCTTGATCAGCCCCAGCATTTT
>15|NA|TRBD1|TRBJ2-7|TRBV7-2
CASSLEGQLSYEQYF
TGTGCCAGCAGCTTAGAGGGACAGCTATCCTACGAGCAGTACTTC
>16|many|TRBD1|TRBJ1-2|TRBV7-2
CASSYRQGGTNYGYTF
TGTGCCAGCAGCTACCGACAGGGGGGGACTAACTATGGCTACACCTTC
>16|many|TRBD1|TRBJ1-3|TRBV2
CASSEGGTGSGNTIYF
TGTGCCAGCAGTGAAGGGGGGACAGGGAGCGGAAACACCATATATTTT
>13|NA|NA|TRBJ2-7|TRBV6-1
CATSPGQFYEQYF
TGTGCCACATCACCGGGACAATTCTACGAGCAGTACTTC
>12|NA|NA|TRBJ1-5|TRBV20-1
CSATRALRPQHF
TGCAGTGCCACAAGGGCACTACGGCCCCAGCATTTT
>15|many|TRBD2|TRBJ2-7|TRBV12-3/TRBV12-4
CASSLYGGGDYEQYF
TGTGCCAGCAGTTTATATGGCGGGGGGGACTACGAGCAGTACTTC
>13|NA|TRBD1|TRBJ2-7|TRBV6-6
CASHKGQSSEQYF
TGTGCCAGCCATAAGGGACAGTCCAGCGAGCAGTACTTC
>14|NA|NA|TRBJ1-1|TRBV5-5
CASSRQLENTEAFF
TGTGCCAGCAGCCGTCAGTTAGAGAACACTGAAGCTTTCTTT
>17|once|TRBD1|TRBJ1-5|TRBV20-1
CSAICKGRGRSNQPQHF
TGCAGTGCTATCTGCAAGGGCAGGGGGCGGAGCAATCAGCCCCAGCATTTT
>13|few|NA|TRBJ1-5|TRBV12-3/TRBV12-4
CASMRGANQPQHF
TGTGCCAGCATGCGGGGGGCAAATCAGCCCCAGCATTTT
>16|many|TRBD2|TRBJ2-7|TRBV4-3
CASSQDSGSPSYEQYF
TGCGCCAGCAGCCAAGATAGCGGGAGCCCCTCCTACGAGCAGTACTTC
>17|many|NA|TRBJ2-2|TRBV14
CASSQDMASVNTGELFF
TGTGCCAGCAGCCAAGATATGGCTAGCGTGAACACCGGGGAGCTGTTTTTT
>16|few|TRBD1|TRBJ2-7|TRBV6-2/TRBV6-3
CASKARRTGGNYEQYF
TGTGCCAGTAAAGCCCGACGTACAGGGGGCAACTACGAGCAGTACTTC
>11|NA|NA|TRBJ2-7|TRBV10-3
CAISVQREQYF
TGTGCCATCAGTGTCCAGAGGGAGCAGTACTTC
>15|many|TRBD2|TRBJ2-7|TRBV7-2
CASSPGLAGRDEQYF
TGTGCCAGCAGCCCGGGACTAGCGGGACGGGACGAGCAGTACTTC
>15|NA|NA|TRBJ2-2|TRBV7-2
CASTGYGRGTGELSW
TGTGCCAGCACGGGTTACGGGAGAGGCACCGGGGAGCTGTCTTGG
>14|many|NA|TRBJ1-2|TRBV29-1
CSRDIRATNYGYTF
TGCAGCAGGGACATCCGGGCGACGAACTATGGCTACACCTTC
>17|few|TRBD1|TRBJ1-1|TRBV14
CASSQLAGVGGLTEAFF
TGTGCCAGCAGCCAGCTGGCAGGGGTAGGGGGCCTTACTGAAGCTTTCTTT
>16|few|NA|TRBJ1-1|TRBV7-9
CASSLDPGRVNTEAFF
TGTGCCAGCAGCTTGGATCCAGGAAGAGTGAACACTGAAGCTTTCTTT
>15|NA|TRBD2|TRBJ2-5|TRBV7-2
CASSQDAGEEETQYF
TGCGCCAGCAGCCAAGATGCGGGAGAGGAAGAGACCCAGTACTTC
>11|many|NA|TRBJ1-4|TRBV20-1
CSAISFEKLFF
TGCAGTGCTATTAGCTTTGAAAAACTGTTTTTT
>14|NA|TRBD1|TRBJ1-1|TRBV2
CASRGGQGNSEAFF
TGTGCCAGCAGGGGAGGACAGGGGAACTCTGAAGCTTTCTTT
>13|NA|NA|TRBJ2-7|TRBV5-6
CASSFPQTYEQYF
TGTGCCAGCAGCTTCCCACAGACCTACGAGCAGTACTTC
>14|many|NA|TRBJ2-7|TRBV14
CASSQVHTPYEQYF
TGTGCCAGCAGCCAAGTTCATACTCCCTACGAGCAGTACTTC
>13|many|TRBD1|TRBJ1-2|TRBV2
CASTGQGIYGYTF
TGTGCCAGCACCGGACAGGGAATATATGGCTACACCTTC
>13|NA|TRBD1|TRBJ1-6|TRBV10-3
CAISITGASPLHF
TGTGCCATCAGTATCACAGGGGCTTCACCCCTCCACTTT
>16|many|TRBD2|TRBJ2-5|TRBV9
CASSVAGTSGPMAQYF
TGTGCCAGCAGCGTAGCGGGGACTAGCGGTCCTATGGCCCAGTACTTC
>15|many|TRBD1|TRBJ2-7|TRBV29-1
CSALNRDRASYEQYF
TGCAGCGCTTTAAACCGGGACAGGGCCTCCTACGAGCAGTACTTC
>12|NA|NA|TRBJ1-2|TRBV11-2
CASSLDLTENTF
TGTGCCAGCAGCTTAGATCTTACAGAAAACACCTTC